This T cell receptor beta chain was documented in a study of cytomegalovirus exposure and HLA in healthy donors. General study findings and limits: For TCR beta chains, V- and J-gene trimming was later linked to a missense DCLRE1C variant. Compared with the approximately 670-donor mean, an Asian-associated ancestry cluster reportedly had fewer N-insertions, according to a later analysis.

Germline V gene lookup returns CDR1 SEHNR and CDR2 FQNEAQ (reference sequence). Losses at the gene ends were 4 bases for V and 4 bases for J; bases not matched to a gene: 3. This CDR3 has 13 amino acids. Concerning this clone itself: Its antigen is currently unknown.

This PCR relied on a set of 60 Vbeta primers and 13 Jbeta primers. Produced via immunoSEQ multiplex PCR; TCRdb's table is partial and in-frame only. The sample has more than 130,000 clones; roughly 80% are singletons. This sequence joins TRBV7-9 and TRBJ2-5; 7 positions agree with TRBD1. Specimen: PBMCs. This TCR was sampled from a woman aged 50 to 60 in good health and CMV-seronegative. In DNA, the CDR3 is TGTGCCAGCAGCTCCCCAGGGGGAGAGACCCAGTACTTC. It is translated as CASSSPGGETQYF.